The 3 T cell receptor beta chains below were found in one sample sequenced in a study of T-cell reconstitution after alpha-beta-depleted transplantation in children. Unique molecular identifiers were incorporated during preparation of the TCRbeta library. Using its own MiXCR run on the PCR reads, TCRdb lists one record per CDR3 protein. The table includes about a million distinct CDR3 sequences, roughly 29% detected once. Sequencing used PBMCs, mostly from graft donor cells, obtained 360 days after TCRalphabeta/CD19-depleted stem cell transplant. The receptor source for this set is a boy less than two years old who had a stem cell transplant for SCID, so the T cells may come from the graft donor.

This clonotype was seen a few times. V gene TRBV12-3 or TRBV12-4 combines with J gene TRBJ2-3, with 7 nucleotides matching TRBD1. This CDR3 region has 15 residues. Unmatched junction bases numbered 5, after V lost 4 bases and J lost 1 base. In nucleotides, the CDR3 is TGTGCCAGCAGTTGGGACGGACAGGGCACAGATACGCAGTATTTT. Its translation: CASSWDGQGTDTQYF.

A few counts support this clonotype. The rearrangement uses TRBV5-5 and TRBJ1-5; D gene uncertain. The CDR3 runs 14 residues. The V gene lost 2 bases and the J gene lost 4 bases, with 10 bases spanning the gap. CDR1 is SGHKS and CDR2 is YYEKEE in the germline V gene (reference sequence). As DNA, the CDR3 is TGTGCCAGCAGCTTCGGACCTCTAAATCAGCCCCAGCATTTT. Encoded protein: CASSFGPLNQPQHF. The variable domain in full, completed from reference TRBV5-5 and TRBJ1-5, reads DAGVTQSPTHLIKTRGQQVTLRCSPISGHKSVSWYQQVLGQGPQFIFQYYEKEERGRGNFPDRFSARQFPNYSSELNVNALLLGDSALYLCASSFGPLNQPQHFGDGTRLSIL.

The J gene is TRBJ1-5, the V gene TRBV27, with D perhaps matching TRBD1 (5 bases). The CDR3 loop spans 15 amino acids. Germline-derived CDR1 and CDR2 are MNHEY and SMNVEV (reference sequence). V was cut by 2 bases and J by 2 bases, with 10 bases left in between. The CDR3 nucleotides are TGTGCCAGCAGTTTAAGGGGAATGGGCAATCAGCCCCAGCATTTT. Translating gives CASSLRGMGNQPQHF.